The 20 T cell receptor beta chains below were found in one sample sequenced in a study of blood T cell repertoires in COVID-19. Method: immunoSEQ multiplex PCR; TCRdb's copy keeps in-frame clones and lacks some. The sample includes under 450,000 clones, 75% to 90% of them seen just once. Sequencing was carried out using peripheral blood. The receptors come from a woman in her sixties with COVID-19, enrolled during active disease.

The V and J genes are TRBV2 and TRBJ2-7, with D possibly TRBD1 on 5 matching bases. The CDR3 covers 14 residues. V was shortened by 3 bases and J by 1 base, with 10 bases between the two germline ends. In germline, CDR1 is SNHLY, CDR2 FYNNEI. CDR3 sequence (DNA): TGTGCCAGCAGTGAGACAGCTTCATCCTACGAGCAGTACTTC. Translated, it gives CASSETASSYEQYF.

V usage is TRBV27 and J usage is TRBJ1-3; maybe TRBD1 (6 bases). V lost 7 bases and J 1 base, leaving 23 bases between the germline ends. The CDR3 runs to 18 residues. Germline V gene data show CDR1 as MNHEY and CDR2 as SMNVEV (reference sequence). For the CDR3, the DNA is TGTGCCAGCACCCTACCATCATCCGAGGGGGGGTCTGGAAACACCATATATTTT. Translated: CASTLPSSEGGSGNTIYF.

This chain joins TRBV7-2 and TRBJ1-1; possible D gene TRBD1, 6 bases. The germline gives CDR1 SGHTA, CDR2 FQGNSA. Between the trimmed V and J ends, which lost 5 bases and 1 base, there was a span of 17 bases. The CDR3 sequence is 16 residues long. The CDR3 loop is CASSPVEQGPNTEAFF. The CDR3 region has the DNA TGTGCCAGCAGCCCAGTCGAGCAGGGGCCGAACACTGAAGCTTTCTTT.

The chain couples TRBV5-6 to TRBJ1-2, with 8 bases fitting TRBD1. The V and J ends lost 7 bases and 7 bases, in that order; junction bases with no gene match: 15. Germline V CDR1 and CDR2: SGHDT, YYEEEE. CDR3 length: 15 residues. The CDR3 spells CASLIQGADSLGYTF. The CDR3 DNA follows: TGTGCCAGCCTTATTCAGGGGGCAGATTCCCTTGGCTACACCTTC.

This clone was picked up one time. The chain combines TRBV19 with TRBJ1-1; D gene uncertain. The germline V gene has CDR1 LNHDA and CDR2 SQIVND (reference sequence). CDR3 size: 14 residues. Here the CDR3 reads CGTNSPIGNTEAFF. The CDR3 DNA sequence: TGTGGCACGAATTCCCCTATCGGGAACACTGAAGCTTTCTTT.

V is TRBV30 and J is TRBJ2-5; 8 positions match TRBD1. Germline V gives CDR1 GTSNPN, CDR2 SVGIG (reference sequence). The ends lost 0 bases at V and 4 bases at J; junction bases unmatched: 7. The CDR3 length is 15 residues. Written as DNA, the CDR3 is TGTGCCTGGAGTGTAATCCAGGGGGCAGGAGAGACCCAGTACTTC. It specifies CAWSVIQGAGETQYF.

The chain uses TRBV11-2 and TRBJ1-2, with TRBD1 identical over 10 bases. The CDR3 has 15 amino acids. In germline, CDR1 is SGHAT, CDR2 FQNNGV. Unmatched junction bases numbered 9, after V lost 6 bases and J lost 5 bases. The CDR3 loop reads CASSSIRTGGYGYTF. CDR3 in DNA: TGTGCCAGCAGTTCCATTCGGACAGGGGGTTATGGCTACACCTTC.

The gene calls are TRBV3-1 (or the pseudogene TRBV3-2) and TRBJ1-3; maybe TRBD1 (5 bases). Germline V lookup: CDR1 LGHDT, CDR2 YNNKEL (reference sequence). Deletions cut 6 bases from V and 0 bases from J, with 12 bases between. The CDR3 runs to 15 residues. CDR3 protein: CASRDTGPSGNTIYF. The CDR3 DNA reads TGTGCCAGCAGGGATACAGGTCCCTCTGGAAACACCATATATTTT.

This chain connects TRBV19 to TRBJ1-5; D gene uncertain. The germline CDR1 and CDR2 sequences are LNHDA and SQIVND (reference sequence). V dropped 1 base and J dropped 1 base, with 14 bases sitting between them. CDR3 length: 17 amino acids. The CDR3 nucleotides are TGTGCCAGTAGTATAGGGCGGCGGATGAGGAGCAATCAGCCCCAGCATTTT. This translates into CASSIGRRMRSNQPQHF.

This clone has a single count. This chain connects TRBV18 to TRBJ2-1; 8 nucleotides align to TRBD1. Per germline, CDR1 KGHSH and CDR2 LQKENI. Trimming took 3 bases from V and 2 from J; bases not matched to a gene: 3. The length of the CDR3 is 15 residues. CDR3 amino acids: CASSPATGAYNEQFF. In DNA form, the CDR3 reads TGTGCCAGCTCACCGGCGACAGGGGCCTACAATGAGCAGTTCTTC.

V gene TRBV7-9 combines with J gene TRBJ1-2; TRBD1 agrees at 9 bases. The trim removed 6 bases at V and 6 bases at J, leaving 11 bases unmatched. This CDR3 has 15 amino acids. CDR1 is SEHNR and CDR2 is FQNEAQ in the germline V gene (reference sequence). CDR3 amino acids: CASRRQGVELHGYTF. The CDR3 region has the DNA TGTGCCAGCAGAAGACAGGGGGTGGAGTTGCATGGCTACACCTTC. The variable domain in full, completed from reference TRBV7-9 and TRBJ1-2, reads DTGVSQNPRHKITKRGQNVTFRCDPISEHNRLYWYRQTLGQGPEFLTYFQNEAQLEKSRLLSDRFSAERPKGSFSTLEIQRTEQGDSAMYLCASRRQGVELHGYTFGSGTRLTVV.

Here the CDR3 DNA reads TGTGCCATCAGTGAGTCGATTCACGGACAGGGGGGTGAAAAACTGTTTTTT. Protein sequence: CAISESIHGQGGEKLFF. The rearrangement joins TRBV10-3 to TRBJ1-4; 10 bases fit TRBD1. The CDR3 covers 17 residues. J lost 7 bases, V lost 0 bases, and 8 bases had no gene match. Germline CDR1 reads ENHRY; CDR2 reads SYGVKD.

The rearrangement links TRBV19 to TRBJ2-7; TRBD2 is a possible D gene (5 bases). V was pared by 1 base and J by 0 bases, with 7 bases between. Per germline, CDR1 LNHDA and CDR2 SQIVND (reference sequence). This CDR3 has 14 residues. The CDR3 spells CASSIVGVSYEQYF. CDR3 in DNA: TGTGCCAGTAGTATAGTCGGGGTCTCCTACGAGCAGTACTTC.

The chain has TRBV29-1 and TRBJ1-2; TRBD1 is a possible D gene (5 bases). CDR3 length: 11 residues. Germline-derived CDR1 and CDR2 are SQVTM and ANQGSEA. V was trimmed by 2 bases and J by 6 bases, leaving 7 bases between them. The CDR3 loop reads CSVESRDGYTF. The CDR3 region has the DNA TGCAGCGTTGAAAGCAGGGATGGCTACACCTTC.

The chain links TRBV5-1 to TRBJ1-1, with TRBD1 identical over 9 bases. CDR1 and CDR2 (germline): SGHRS, YFSETQ. The CDR3 sequence is 15 residues long. V was clipped by 4 bases and J by 6 bases; unmatched bases: 10. Written as DNA, the CDR3 is TGCGCCAGCAGCCCTCCCGGGACAGGGCTTGCTGAAGCTTTCTTT. Translation: CASSPPGTGLAEAFF.

This clone was detected once. The rearrangement joins TRBV11-1 to TRBJ2-1; 8 nucleotides align to TRBD2. V was clipped by 5 bases and J by 0 bases; unmatched bases: 6. There are 16 residues in the CDR3. CDR1 is SGHAT and CDR2 is FQDESV in the germline V gene (reference sequence). The CDR3 DNA reads as TGTGCCAGCAGCCGGCGGGGGGTCCCCTCCTACAATGAGCAGTTCTTC. Encoded protein: CASSRRGVPSYNEQFF. Complete variable domain (other parts from reference TRBV11-1 and TRBJ2-1): EAEVAQSPRYKITEKSQAVAFWCDPISGHATLYWYRQILGQGPELLVQFQDESVVDDSQLPKDRFSAERLKGVDSTLKIQPAELGDSAMYLCASSRRGVPSYNEQFFGPGTRLTVL.

The CDR3 nucleotides are TGTGCCAGTAGTACTGGACAGGAACTCAAGCAGCAGTACTTC. The encoded protein is CASSTGQELKQQYF. This chain links TRBV19 with TRBJ2-7; TRBD1 matches at 7 bases. In germline, CDR1 is LNHDA, CDR2 SQIVND (reference sequence). CDR3 length equals 14 residues. Trimming removed 4 bases from V and 8 bases from J; junction bases left unmatched: 11.

The chain is built from TRBV6-5 and TRBJ2-3, with D perhaps matching TRBD2 (5 bases). CDR3 length: 15 amino acids. V was trimmed by 4 bases and J by 6 bases, leaving 17 bases between them. Germline V lookup: CDR1 MNHEY, CDR2 SVGAGI. CDR3 DNA: TGTGCCAGCAGTTCCGCTTCGGCGGGCGACGATACGCAGTATTTT. Amino acid sequence: CASSSASAGDDTQYF.

The chain combines TRBV4-1 with TRBJ1-1, with a possible D match to TRBD1 (6 bases). V lost 4 bases, J lost 0 bases, and 12 bases lay in between. Germline V gene data show CDR1 as MGHRA and CDR2 as YSYEKL. This CDR3 has 15 residues. CDR3 sequence (DNA): TGCGCCAGCAGCCCTTCGGGACAAGTGAACACTGAAGCTTTCTTT. Amino acids: CASSPSGQVNTEAFF.

The V and J genes are TRBV5-1 and TRBJ2-2; D possibly corresponds to TRBD1 (5 bases). This CDR3 has 14 residues. V lost 5 bases, J lost 2 bases, and 10 bases lay in between. CDR1 and CDR2 (germline): SGHRS, YFSETQ. The CDR3 DNA is TGCGCCAGCAGGGGGCAGGGAAACACCGGGGAGCTGTTTTTT. As protein: CASRGQGNTGELFF. Full variable domain (remainder filled in from reference TRBV5-1 and TRBJ2-2): KAGVTQTPRYLIKTRGQQVTLSCSPISGHRSVSWYQQTPGQGLQFLFEYFSETQRNKGNFPGRFSGRQFSNSRSEMNVSTLELGDSALYLCASRGQGNTGELFFGEGSRLTVL.